This T cell receptor beta chain was found in a study of cytomegalovirus exposure and HLA in healthy donors. Study summary: Earlier work reported 100 million or so unique TCR beta sequences from 150 million to 200 million T cells.

The PCR used 60 Vbeta and 13 Jbeta primers. Sequenced by immunoSEQ multiplex PCR; TCRdb stores in-frame clones only, minus some. The sample yields around 190,000 clones, 79% seen once. The germline gives CDR1 MDHEN, CDR2 SYDVKM. V was clipped by 1 base and J by 5 bases, with 15 bases between them. The CDR3 has 15 amino acids. This clone came up a few times. The chain joins TRBV28 to TRBJ2-7; TRBD2 might be the D (5 bases). This TCR was sampled from a woman aged 45-60 years in good health and CMV-seronegative. Sequencing used PBMCs. CDR3 in DNA: TGTGCCAGCAGTTTATCCGCCGGGGAGCGCCACGAGCAGTACTTC. It encodes CASSLSAGERHEQYF.